This is a list of T cell receptor beta chains from one sample in a study of OX40 agonist ivuxolimab in advanced cancers. Generated by immunoSEQ multiplex PCR, the TCRdb table keeps only in-frame clones and is missing some. The sample has about 54,000 clones, about 83% seen once; the top ten hold 1.2%. The sample in question was CD4+ or CD8+ T cells sorted from blood, obtained in a trial of the OX40 agonist ivuxolimab. The receptors were sampled from an adult with an advanced solid tumor such as melanoma, head and neck, liver or kidney cancer. Each CDR3 is given with its conserved first and last residue. The D gene is left open where the match is weak. Where a row states a size, it is once, few, many or the class of an expanded clone; other rows omit it.

j_gene: TRBJ1-3
d_gene: -
v_gene: TRBV28
abundance: few
CDR3aa: CASSLSFGMGNTIYF
CDR3nt: TGTGCCAGCAGTTTAAGTTTTGGGATGGGAAACACCATATATTTT

j_gene: TRBJ1-1
d_gene: -
v_gene: TRBV2
abundance: -
CDR3aa: CASCTAMNTEAFF
CDR3nt: TGTGCCAGCTGTACAGCAATGAACACTGAAGCTTTCTTT

j_gene: TRBJ1-4
d_gene: TRBD1
v_gene: TRBV5-1
abundance: -
CDR3aa: CASSLETGNEKLFF
CDR3nt: TGCGCCAGCAGCTTGGAGACAGGGAATGAAAAACTGTTTTTT

j_gene: TRBJ2-1
d_gene: -
v_gene: TRBV6-1
abundance: once
CDR3aa: CASSGAGRVYNEQFF
CDR3nt: TGTGCCAGCAGTGGCGCGGGACGGGTATACAATGAGCAGTTCTTC

j_gene: TRBJ2-7
d_gene: -
v_gene: TRBV7-2
abundance: once
CDR3aa: CASSLGGGQLYEQYF
CDR3nt: TGTGCCAGCAGCCTAGGGGGAGGACAGTTATACGAGCAGTACTTC

j_gene: TRBJ1-6
d_gene: -
v_gene: TRBV6-5
abundance: -
CDR3aa: CASSYQDRRSPLHF
CDR3nt: TGTGCCAGCAGTTATCAAGACCGACGGTCACCCCTCCACTTT

j_gene: TRBJ2-4
d_gene: -
v_gene: TRBV5-4
abundance: -
CDR3aa: CASSAGTAKNIQYF
CDR3nt: TGTGCCAGCAGCGCGGGGACTGCCAAAAACATTCAGTACTTC

j_gene: TRBJ2-2
d_gene: -
v_gene: TRBV7-3
abundance: -
CDR3aa: CASKVGGGSGELFF
CDR3nt: TGTGCCAGCAAGGTTGGAGGGGGATCCGGGGAGCTGTTTTTT

j_gene: TRBJ2-2
d_gene: -
v_gene: TRBV5-1
abundance: -
CDR3aa: CASSPGERGELFF
CDR3nt: TGCGCCAGCAGCCCTGGCGAGAGAGGGGAGCTGTTTTTT

j_gene: TRBJ1-2
d_gene: TRBD1
v_gene: TRBV6-1
abundance: -
CDR3aa: CASSGRDRDPYGYTF
CDR3nt: TGTGCCAGCAGTGGCCGGGACAGGGATCCCTATGGCTACACCTTC

j_gene: TRBJ1-1
d_gene: -
v_gene: TRBV5-4
abundance: few
CDR3aa: CASSLGGSGEAFF
CDR3nt: TGTGCCAGCAGCTTGGGGGGCAGCGGTGAAGCTTTCTTT

j_gene: TRBJ2-3
d_gene: TRBD1
v_gene: TRBV7-2
abundance: -
CDR3aa: CASSGTGNTDTQYF
CDR3nt: TGTGCCAGCAGCGGGACAGGGAACACAGATACGCAGTATTTT

j_gene: TRBJ2-3
d_gene: -
v_gene: TRBV7-7
abundance: -
CDR3aa: CASSPIIDGDTQYF
CDR3nt: TGTGCCAGCAGCCCGATTATTGATGGGGATACGCAGTATTTT

j_gene: TRBJ1-1
d_gene: -
v_gene: TRBV15
abundance: -
CDR3aa: CATSRRFGEVGTEAFF
CDR3nt: TGTGCCACCAGCAGACGTTTCGGGGAGGTTGGCACTGAAGCTTTCTTT

j_gene: TRBJ2-1
d_gene: -
v_gene: TRBV14
abundance: once
CDR3aa: CASSQDLVPRLSSYNEQFF
CDR3nt: TGTGCCAGCAGCCAAGATCTGGTACCCCGCTTAAGCTCCTACAATGAGCAGTTCTTC

j_gene: TRBJ2-2
d_gene: -
v_gene: TRBV5-5
abundance: -
CDR3aa: CASSTTETGELFF
CDR3nt: TGTGCCAGCAGCACGACGGAAACCGGGGAGCTGTTTTTT

j_gene: TRBJ2-1
d_gene: -
v_gene: TRBV4-3
abundance: -
CDR3aa: CASSQASRSYNEQFF
CDR3nt: TGCGCCAGCAGCCAAGCTAGTAGGTCCTACAATGAGCAGTTCTTC

j_gene: TRBJ1-1
d_gene: TRBD1
v_gene: TRBV11-1
abundance: -
CDR3aa: CASSLASQGDPEAFF
CDR3nt: TGTGCCAGCAGCTTAGCGTCGCAGGGGGACCCTGAAGCTTTCTTT

j_gene: TRBJ1-3
d_gene: -
v_gene: TRBV21-1
abundance: -
CDR3aa: CASSSYRAGNTIYF
CDR3nt: TGTGCCAGCAGCAGCTACAGGGCTGGAAACACCATATATTTT

j_gene: TRBJ2-5
d_gene: -
v_gene: TRBV27
abundance: -
CDR3aa: CASSSAQKTQYF
CDR3nt: TGTGCCAGCAGTTCCGCTCAGAAGACCCAGTACTTC

j_gene: TRBJ2-1
d_gene: TRBD2
v_gene: TRBV5-4
abundance: -
CDR3aa: CASSLTSGSYNEQFF
CDR3nt: TGTGCCAGCAGCCTGACTAGCGGCTCCTACAATGAGCAGTTCTTC

j_gene: TRBJ1-5
d_gene: -
v_gene: TRBV28
abundance: -
CDR3aa: CASSFVRVDGNQPQHF
CDR3nt: TGTGCCAGCAGTTTCGTCAGGGTTGATGGCAATCAGCCCCAGCATTTT

j_gene: TRBJ2-7
d_gene: TRBD1
v_gene: TRBV6-6
abundance: -
CDR3aa: CASSDNRGPTYEQYF
CDR3nt: TGTGCCAGCAGCGACAACAGGGGGCCAACCTACGAGCAGTACTTC

j_gene: TRBJ2-1
d_gene: -
v_gene: TRBV28
abundance: -
CDR3aa: CASRQGVSSYNEQFF
CDR3nt: TGTGCCAGCAGGCAAGGGGTCAGCTCCTACAATGAGCAGTTCTTC

j_gene: TRBJ1-4
d_gene: -
v_gene: TRBV30
abundance: once
CDR3aa: CAWRLPSRGEKLFF
CDR3nt: TGTGCCTGGAGGTTACCATCACGGGGCGAAAAACTGTTTTTT

j_gene: TRBJ1-2
d_gene: -
v_gene: TRBV18
abundance: -
CDR3aa: CASSPSDKPYGYTF
CDR3nt: TGTGCCAGCTCACCGTCCGACAAGCCTTATGGCTACACCTTC

j_gene: TRBJ1-1
d_gene: -
v_gene: TRBV18
abundance: few
CDR3aa: CASSPGQGNVHTEAFF
CDR3nt: TGTGCCAGCTCACCGGGGCAGGGCAACGTGCACACTGAAGCTTTCTTT

j_gene: TRBJ2-7
d_gene: -
v_gene: TRBV16
abundance: few
CDR3aa: CASSKQGHEQYF
CDR3nt: TGTGCCAGCAGCAAACAGGGACACGAGCAGTACTTC

j_gene: TRBJ1-1
d_gene: TRBD1
v_gene: TRBV29-1
abundance: -
CDR3aa: CSVDQGAVSAFF
CDR3nt: TGCAGCGTTGATCAGGGGGCAGTGAGTGCTTTCTTT

j_gene: TRBJ1-5
d_gene: -
v_gene: TRBV27
abundance: -
CDR3aa: CASSRDGGFQPQHF
CDR3nt: TGTGCCAGCAGCCGGGACGGGGGATTTCAGCCCCAGCATTTT

j_gene: TRBJ2-7
d_gene: -
v_gene: TRBV5-1
abundance: -
CDR3aa: CASAREDTTYEQYF
CDR3nt: TGCGCCAGCGCAAGGGAAGACACCACCTACGAGCAGTACTTC

j_gene: TRBJ1-2
d_gene: -
v_gene: TRBV28
abundance: -
CDR3aa: CASKDGDLLGYGYTF
CDR3nt: TGTGCCAGTAAAGATGGGGATTTGTTGGGCTATGGCTACACCTTC